This T cell receptor beta chain was found in a study of T-cell reconstitution after alpha-beta-depleted transplantation in children. The table lists this clonotype with a few counts. Trimming cost V 1 base and J 10 bases, with 8 bases left between them. The CDR3 length is 12 residues. CDR1 and CDR2 from the germline V gene are SNHLY and FYNNEI. TCRbeta library construction was performed incorporating unique molecular identifiers. MiXCR, applied by TCRdb to the PCR reads, yields one record per CDR3 protein. There are a few hundred thousand distinct CDR3 sequences in the sample; over 20% occur only once, and 3.5% to 4% lies in the top ten.

The genes are TRBV2 and TRBJ2-1; D is undetermined. The sequence came from a human donor who donated a stem cell graft to a child with acute myeloid leukemia. Sequenced here: PBMCs from the stem cell graft donor, sampled from the stem cell graft. CDR3 region: CASSEGVGEQFF. In DNA form, the CDR3 reads TGTGCCAGCAGTGAAGGGGTCGGGGAGCAGTTCTTC.